Described below is a single T cell receptor (beta chain) sequence and its context. Antigen unknown. With 60 Vbeta and 13 Jbeta primers, the PCR was carried out. Sequenced by immunoSEQ multiplex PCR; TCRdb stores in-frame clones only, minus some. The sample records about 160,000 clones, around 84% being singletons. These data are taken from a study of cytomegalovirus exposure and HLA in healthy donors. Study outcomes and limitations: Researchers reported that a few CMV-associated chains were confirmed in vitro as CMV antigen-specific.

The sample consisted of PBMCs. The origin of this receptor is a man between 18 and 29 years old in good health and CMV-seronegative.

This CDR3 is CASSEDRVNGYTF. The CDR3 DNA reads TGTGCCAGCAGTGAAGACAGGGTAAACGGCTACACCTTC. This chain joins TRBV2 and TRBJ1-2; the D gene is possibly TRBD1 (6 bases). This CDR3 is 13 amino acids long. The germline V gene has CDR1 SNHLY and CDR2 FYNNEI. V lost 1 base and J 8 bases, leaving 11 bases between the germline ends.